These 14 T cell receptor beta chains share one sample of origin, sequenced in a study of T cells in women clearing cervical HPV infection. Method: immunoSEQ multiplex PCR; TCRdb's copy keeps in-frame clones and lacks some. This sample's clone table lists 20,000 to 25,000 clones. The sample was blood buffy coat. The source is a woman between 18 and 70 years old with a cervical HPV16 infection that either progressed to CIN3+ or cleared (not recorded which).

With regard to this clone: The sequence runs out 3 residues before the end of the CDR3; the remainder is reconstructed from the germline J gene. The J gene is TRBJ2-5, the V gene TRBV4-1; 8 nucleotides match TRBD1. CDR1 and CDR2 (germline): MGHRA, YSYEKL. V lost 3 bases, J lost 4 bases, and 16 bases stayed unmatched. The CDR3 totals 18 residues. The DNA read from the CDR3 is TGCGCCAGCAGCCACACAAACGCCAGGGGGCGATCGGGAGAGACC. This gives the protein CASSHTNARGRSGET. The complete CDR3 sequence is CASSHTNARGRSGETQYF.

Points on this clone: The read halts 3 residues ahead of the CDR3 end, with the missing end drawn from the germline J gene. This sequence joins TRBV20-1 and TRBJ2-2; 7 nucleotides agree with TRBD1. Germline values: CDR1 DFQATT, CDR2 SNEGSKA (reference sequence). V lost 0 bases, J lost 1 base, and 5 bases stayed unmatched. The CDR3 runs to 16 residues. The part of the CDR3 DNA that was read is TGCAGTGCTAGAGATCGTGACAGGGAGAACACCGGGGAG. Translation gives CSARDRDRENTGE. In full, the CDR3 is CSARDRDRENTGELFF.

A word on this clone: The CDR3 goes on 3 residues after the read ends, and that part is filled in from the germline J gene. The chain links TRBV7-6 to TRBJ1-1; D call uncertain. The CDR3 is 13 residues long. Germline V gives CDR1 SGHVS, CDR2 FNYEAQ. V was clipped by 5 bases and J by 1 base, with 8 bases between them. Partial CDR3 DNA: TGTGCCAGCAGCCAAACGGGGAACACTGAA. This sequence encodes CASSQTGNTE. In full, the CDR3 is CASSQTGNTEAFF.

About this clone: Read coverage stops 3 residues before the CDR3 terminus; the germline J gene supplies the remainder. The chain recombines TRBV7-6 with TRBJ2-3; D might be TRBD1 (6 bases). This CDR3 has 14 amino acids. The ends were cut back, 1 base at V and 2 bases at J, with 7 bases in the middle. Germline V gene sequence: CDR1 SGHVS, CDR2 FNYEAQ. The CDR3 bases that were read are TGTGCCAGCAGCTTAGGGACAGCCACAGATACG. It codes for CASSLGTATDT. The entire CDR3 is CASSLGTATDTQYF.

The CDR3 region is CASSLDSQTPEAFF. CDR3 DNA (partial): TGCGCCAGCAGCTTGGACTCCCAAACCCCTGAA. This chain uses TRBV5-1 with TRBJ1-1; D is unclear. The read gets to within 3 residues of the CDR3 end, and the germline J gene fills in the rest. The CDR3 is 14 residues long. The V and J ends lost 0 bases and 6 bases respectively, with 12 bases between them. Looked up from germline, CDR1 is SGHRS and CDR2 is YFSETQ.

A note on this clone: Read sequence stops 3 residues before the CDR3 end, and the germline J gene provides the missing end. The V call is TRBV19, the J call TRBJ2-5; TRBD2 matches at 7 bases. Trimming cost V 5 bases and J 2 bases; bases outside gene matches: 2. The germline gives CDR1 LNHDA, CDR2 SQIVND (reference sequence). This CDR3 spans 13 amino acids. The CDR3 region is CASSGSGQETQYF. The part of the CDR3 DNA that was read is TGTGCCAGTAGTGGTAGCGGGCAAGAGACC.

Points on this clone: The CDR3 is cut off 3 residues early in the read; its end comes from the germline J gene. This chain uses TRBV20-1 with TRBJ2-5; 10 positions agree with TRBD2. The CDR3 covers 13 residues. Germline CDR1 is DFQATT and CDR2 is SNEGSKA (reference sequence). After removal of 7 bases from V and 2 bases from J, the junction contained 4 bases not matched to a gene. CDR3 region: CSGLAGEQETQYF. The sequenced CDR3 bases are TGCAGTGGCCTAGCGGGGGAACAAGAGACC.

Details on this clone: The read terminates 3 residues before the CDR3 end, so the remaining end is supplied by the germline J gene. This rearrangement joins TRBV6-1 to TRBJ2-5; no firm D call. The germline CDR1 and CDR2 sequences are MNHNS and SASEGT. The CDR3 covers 13 residues. V was clipped by 3 bases and J by 5 bases, with 10 bases between them. This CDR3 reads CASSDSLRETQYF. The covered CDR3 bases are TGTGCCAGCAGTGACAGCCTCAGGGAGACC.

With regard to this clone: Sequencing ends 3 residues short of the CDR3 end; the germline J gene provides the rest. The chain joins TRBV5-1 to TRBJ2-7, with D maybe TRBD1 (6 bases). The V end lost 2 bases, the J end lost 1 base, and 7 bases lay between the germline ends. The CDR3 is 13 amino acids. Per germline, CDR1 SGHRS and CDR2 YFSETQ. CDR3 DNA (partial): TGCGCCAGCAGCTTCGACAGGTCCTACGAG. As protein: CASSFDRSYE. The full CDR3 is CASSFDRSYEQYF.

On this clone: The read comes to an end 3 residues before the CDR3 does, leaving the germline J gene to fill in the end. The chain recombines TRBV4-1 with TRBJ1-6; no clear D gene. Germline CDR1 MGHRA, CDR2 YSYEKL. The CDR3 length is 17 residues. V shed 1 base and J shed 6 bases, with 16 bases lying between them. The CDR3 sequence: CASSQVGRDFSNSPLHF. The DNA read from the CDR3 is TGCGCCAGCAGCCAAGTTGGCAGAGACTTTTCTAATTCACCC.

Of note for this clone: At one boundary the junction diverges from the germline segment, which might be a read error. The observed sequence ends 3 residues before the CDR3 terminus, with the missing tail filled in from the germline J gene. V usage is TRBV4-2 and J usage is TRBJ2-3; D not certain. The CDR3 has 17 residues. Germline V gene data show CDR1 as LGHNA and CDR2 as YNFKEQ. Incomplete CDR3 DNA: TGCGCCAGCAGCCAAGAGACGGCGTTGACTTTCACAGATACG. This gives the protein CASSQETALTFTDT. The full-length CDR3 reads as CASSQETALTFTDTQYF.

A note on this clone: Coverage ceases 3 residues before the CDR3 finishes, and the germline J gene fills in the end. The genes are TRBV28 and TRBJ1-2; weak D call: TRBD1 (5 bases). This CDR3 contains 13 residues. Trimming stripped 8 bases from V and 6 bases from J, with 16 bases between. Germline-derived CDR1 and CDR2 are MDHEN and SYDVKM. The DNA read from the CDR3 is TGTGCCAGCGACAGCCATCTAGGGGATGGC. It specifies CASDSHLGDG. In full, the CDR3 reads CASDSHLGDGYTF.

Regarding this clone: The sequence runs out 3 residues before the end of the CDR3; the remainder is reconstructed from the germline J gene. The chain combines TRBV19 with TRBJ1-1; no reliable D call. Trimming cost V 3 bases and J 4 bases, with 12 bases left between them. Germline assignment: CDR1 LNHDA and CDR2 SQIVND (reference sequence). The CDR3 spans 14 residues. Partial CDR3 DNA: TGTGCCAGTAGTATCCCCCAGGTCAGCACTGAA. Translation: CASSIPQVSTE. The CDR3 in its entirety is CASSIPQVSTEAFF.

For this clone: The read ends 3 residues early relative to the CDR3; the germline J gene fills the gap. This chain connects TRBV7-9 to TRBJ1-2; D might be TRBD1 (5 bases). Germline CDR1 reads SEHNR; CDR2 reads FQNEAQ (reference sequence). The length of the CDR3 is 14 residues. The CDR3 bases that were read are TGTGCCAGCAGCTTCTCGGGCGGGGCCTACGAC. It encodes CASSFSGGAYD. The whole CDR3 protein is CASSFSGGAYDYTF.